What follows are 25 T cell receptor beta chains derived from one specimen sequenced in a study of T-cell reconstitution after alpha-beta-depleted transplantation in children (dated by TCRdb to the mid-2010s). Library construction relied on PCR. Sequencing used an Illumina HiSeq 2500. TCR libraries were prepared with molecular barcoding, using unique molecular identifiers to normalize TCRbeta repertoire quantification. TCRdb trimmed the raw reads at Q25, called clones with MiXCR and kept productive beta chains. Identical CDR3 protein sequences are pooled into one entry, listed with their most common genes and DNA. In all, the sample holds roughly 50,000 distinct CDR3 sequences, and approximately 43% of those were seen once. Less than 98% of the sample belongs to the ten largest clones. The sample's treatment or condition label, in plain terms: allogeneic hematopoietic cell transplantation with graft depleted of TCRalphabeta T cells and CD19 B cells.

The specimen was PBMCs, mostly from graft donor cells, collected 360 days after TCRalphabeta/CD19-depleted stem cell transplant. The source is a male patient between 10 and 17 years old who had a stem cell transplant for acute lymphoblastic leukemia, so the T cells may come from the graft donor.

The V call is TRBV6-2 or TRBV6-3, the J call TRBJ2-1; D unclear. Germline CDR1 is MNHEY and CDR2 is SVGEGT. V was trimmed by 3 bases and J by 7 bases, leaving 10 bases between them. CDR3 length equals 13 residues. The CDR3 bases are TGTGCCAGCAGTTATGGCTGGGCGAATGAGCAGTTCTTC. Its translation is CASSYGWANEQFF.

The chain carries TRBV5-1 and TRBJ2-1, with 8 bases matching TRBD2. The junction had 4 bases not matched to a gene; V was cut back by 7 bases and J by 4 bases. CDR1 is SGHRS, CDR2 YFSETQ, per germline. This CDR3 spans 13 amino acids. CDR3 DNA sequence: TGCGCCAGCGCTAGCGGGTCTTACAATGAGCAGTTCTTC. This encodes CASASGSYNEQFF.

The chain recombines TRBV7-9 with TRBJ2-5; D tentatively fits TRBD1 or TRBD2 (5 bases each). Per the germline V gene, CDR1 is SEHNR and CDR2 is FQNEAQ (reference sequence). The V end lost 1 base, the J end lost 0 bases, and 12 bases lay between the germline ends. This CDR3 has 16 amino acids. CDR3 region: CASSLGDLTYQETQYF. The DNA for the CDR3 is TGTGCCAGCAGCTTAGGGGACCTTACGTACCAAGAGACCCAGTACTTC. Complete variable domain (other parts from reference TRBV7-9 and TRBJ2-5): DTGVSQNPRHKITKRGQNVTFRCDPISEHNRLYWYRQTLGQGPEFLTYFQNEAQLEKSRLLSDRFSAERPKGSFSTLEIQRTEQGDSAMYLCASSLGDLTYQETQYFGPGTRLLVL.

This chain connects TRBV5-1 to TRBJ1-1; a possible D gene is TRBD1 (5 bases). This CDR3 spans 18 amino acids. Looked up from germline, CDR1 is SGHRS and CDR2 is YFSETQ. Trimming shortened V by 0 bases and J by 1 base, and 19 bases separated the two germline ends. The CDR3 protein is CASSLAFRDFTRNTEAFF. The CDR3 bases are TGCGCCAGCAGCTTGGCGTTTAGGGACTTTACGCGGAACACTGAAGCTTTCTTT.

The chain combines TRBV27 with TRBJ2-5; D is undetermined. V shed 10 bases and J shed 2 bases, with 14 bases lying between them. Germline V gives CDR1 MNHEY, CDR2 SMNVEV (reference sequence). The CDR3 has 13 amino acids. The CDR3 loop is CATARRLQETQYF. CDR3 nucleotide sequence: TGTGCCACCGCTCGCAGGCTGCAAGAGACCCAGTACTTC.

This clonotype was observed a few times. The V gene is TRBV20-1, the J gene TRBJ1-5; possibly TRBD1 for D (5 bases). The germline gives CDR1 DFQATT, CDR2 SNEGSKA (reference sequence). The CDR3 totals 16 residues. The V and J ends lost 0 bases and 0 bases respectively, with 12 bases between them. The CDR3 region is CSARDPRDYSNQPQHF. The CDR3 region has the DNA TGCAGTGCTAGAGATCCCAGGGACTATAGCAATCAGCCCCAGCATTTT.

This clonotype appeared a few times. The chain links TRBV6-5 to TRBJ2-3, with D hard to call. The CDR3 spans 15 residues. Trimming left V 2 bases short and J 2 bases short, with 11 bases between. CDR1 is MNHEY and CDR2 is SVGAGI in the germline V gene. This CDR3 is CASSYDGLNTDTQYF. CDR3 nucleotide sequence: TGTGCCAGCAGTTACGATGGGCTGAACACAGATACGCAGTATTTT.

The rearrangement joins TRBV29-1 to TRBJ2-3; a possible D gene is TRBD2 (5 bases). There are 16 residues in the CDR3. Trimming removed 4 bases at V and 0 bases at J, with 17 bases between. The germline V gene encodes CDR1 SQVTM and CDR2 ANQGSEA. CDR3 bases: TGCAGCGTTGCCCTCCTGGTGCGGACTAGCACAGATACGCAGTATTTT. Amino acids: CSVALLVRTSTDTQYF.

V is TRBV27 and J is TRBJ2-1; D remains unclear. The germline V and J ends were trimmed by 6 bases and 6 bases, with 24 bases remaining between them. CDR1 MNHEY and CDR2 SMNVEV come from the germline V gene (reference sequence). This CDR3 has 17 amino acids. The CDR3 DNA follows: TGTGCCAGCAGCTCTTCGCCCCTGGTAGTAGGTGGCAATGAGCAGTTCTTC. Amino acid sequence: CASSSSPLVVGGNEQFF.

This clonotype was observed at least ten times. This chain connects TRBV7-6 to TRBJ1-1; D may be TRBD1 (5 bases). Trimming took 4 bases from V and 1 from J, leaving 7 bases between them. The germline gives CDR1 SGHVS, CDR2 FNYEAQ. This CDR3 is built from 13 residues. The CDR3 DNA reads as TGTGCCAGCAGCTACGGGGGGAACACTGAAGCTTTCTTT. Translating it yields CASSYGGNTEAFF.

This chain links TRBV12-3 or TRBV12-4 with TRBJ1-4, with D perhaps TRBD1 (5 bases). The CDR3 runs to 13 residues. Trimming shortened V by 4 bases and J by 6 bases, and 9 bases separated the two germline ends. In nucleotides, the CDR3 is TGTGCCAGCAGTTGGAGGGGTTATGAAAAACTGTTTTTT. Encoded protein: CASSWRGYEKLFF.

As to this clonotype: A junction boundary mismatches the germline segment, possibly from a read error. This chain links TRBV7-8 with TRBJ2-7; tentatively, D is TRBD2 (6 bases). Looked up from germline, CDR1 is SGHVS and CDR2 is FQNEAQ. The CDR3 covers 15 residues. The chain's CDR3 is CASSTGEYNPLFLKF. CDR3 bases: TGTGCCAGCAGCACGGGGGAGTATAACCCCCTCTTTTTGAAATTC.

V usage is TRBV5-1 and J usage is TRBJ2-2; weak D call: TRBD2 (5 bases). The V end lost 5 bases, the J end lost 7 bases, and 9 bases lay between the germline ends. Germline loops: CDR1 SGHRS, CDR2 YFSETQ. This CDR3 is 12 amino acids long. Here the CDR3 reads CASRPGNGELFF. As DNA, the CDR3 is TGCGCCAGCAGACCCGGGAACGGGGAGCTGTTTTTT.

This chain uses TRBV12-3 or TRBV12-4 with TRBJ2-2; maybe TRBD2 (5 bases). Deletions cut 6 bases from V and 1 base from J, with 6 bases between. The CDR3 consists of 13 residues. The CDR3, as DNA: TGTGCCAGCAGAGAGGGGAACACCGGGGAGCTGTTTTTT. This translates into CASREGNTGELFF.

This chain connects TRBV5-1 to TRBJ2-1, with 8 bases aligning to TRBD2. This CDR3 spans 16 amino acids. V dropped 0 bases and J dropped 5; count of bases not matched to a gene: 7. Germline V gene data show CDR1 as SGHRS and CDR2 as YFSETQ. The CDR3 bases are TGCGCCAGCAGCTTGGCGGCGGGAGGTCGGGACAATGAGCAGTTCTTC. It codes for CASSLAAGGRDNEQFF.

This clonotype was seen only a few times. The rearrangement joins TRBV10-2 to TRBJ2-7; no reliable D call. With 1 base removed from V and 3 bases from J, the gap between germline ends came to 7 bases. The CDR3 consists of 13 residues. Germline V lookup: CDR1 WSHSY, CDR2 SAAADI. The CDR3 sequence: CASSELFGYEQYF. The CDR3 coding sequence is TGCGCCAGCAGTGAGTTGTTCGGCTACGAGCAGTACTTC.

The J gene is TRBJ2-1, the V gene TRBV6-5; TRBD1 aligns across 7 bases. CDR1 is MNHEY and CDR2 is SVGAGI in the germline V gene. With 6 bases clipped from V and 9 bases from J, the junction kept 2 bases outside the gene matches. This CDR3 is 11 amino acids long. CDR3 coding DNA: TGTGCCAGCAGCAACAGGGGTGAGCAGTTCTTC. This translates into CASSNRGEQFF.

This clonotype was recorded a few times. The rearrangement joins TRBV20-1 to TRBJ2-1; perhaps D is TRBD1 or TRBD2 (6 bases each). The length of the CDR3 is 13 residues. V dropped 3 bases and J dropped 7 bases, with 13 bases sitting between them. Germline V gives CDR1 DFQATT, CDR2 SNEGSKA (reference sequence). The CDR3, as DNA: TGCAGTGCTAGGGGGGGCCGGAAAAATGAGCAGTTCTTC. Translation: CSARGGRKNEQFF.

This clonotype was observed a handful of times. The chain recombines TRBV7-9 with TRBJ2-7; possible D gene TRBD1, 6 bases. The germline gives CDR1 SEHNR, CDR2 FQNEAQ (reference sequence). The germline V and J ends were trimmed by 6 bases and 3 bases, with 12 bases remaining between them. The CDR3 length is 13 residues. The chain's CDR3 is CASRDSNFYEQYF. CDR3 coding DNA: TGTGCCAGCAGGGACAGTAATTTCTACGAGCAGTACTTC.

The chain recombines TRBV29-1 with TRBJ1-2, with D unresolved. Germline loops: CDR1 SQVTM, CDR2 ANQGSEA. V was pared by 4 bases and J by 5 bases, with 14 bases between. CDR3 length equals 13 residues. CDR3 amino acids: CSVVVWGPYGYTF. CDR3 nucleotides: TGCAGCGTTGTAGTATGGGGTCCTTATGGCTACACCTTC.

This clonotype was seen a few times. The chain is built from TRBV12-3 or TRBV12-4 and TRBJ2-5, with TRBD2 identical over 10 bases. CDR3 size: 16 residues. Trimming at V came to 3 bases and at J to 7 bases, leaving 11 bases not matched to a gene. The CDR3 nucleotides are TGTGCCAGCAGTTTTCGTAGCGGGAGGCTTGGTGGGACCCAGTACTTC. This encodes CASSFRSGRLGGTQYF.

The chain couples TRBV7-3 to TRBJ2-7; 7 bases are a match to TRBD1. Trimming at V came to 5 bases and at J to 2 bases, leaving 12 bases not matched to a gene. The CDR3 spans 16 residues. Germline V CDR1 and CDR2: SGHTA, FQGTGA. CDR3 nucleotides: TGTGCCAGCAGCCCCACCCAGACAGGGAACACCTACGAGCAGTACTTC. As protein: CASSPTQTGNTYEQYF.

This chain connects TRBV19 to TRBJ2-7, with TRBD1 matching over 7 bases. There are 15 residues in the CDR3. J was trimmed by 3 bases and V by 5 bases; bases with no gene match: 10. Germline lookup yields CDR1 LNHDA and CDR2 SQIVND (reference sequence). CDR3 residues: CASSRLQGTVYEQYF. Written as DNA, the CDR3 is TGTGCCAGTAGTCGGTTACAGGGGACGGTCTACGAGCAGTACTTC. Full variable domain (remainder filled in from reference TRBV19 and TRBJ2-7): DGGITQSPKYLFRKEGQNVTLSCEQNLNHDAMYWYRQDPGQGLRLIYYSQIVNDFQKGDIAEGYSVSREKKESFPLTVTSAQKNPTAFYLCASSRLQGTVYEQYFGPGTRLTVT.

This clonotype has just a few counts. The chain carries TRBV11-2 and TRBJ2-7, with D perhaps TRBD2 (6 bases). The CDR3 loop spans 13 amino acids. Per germline, CDR1 SGHAT and CDR2 FQNNGV. The V end lost 5 bases, the J end lost 4 bases, and 12 bases lay between the germline ends. CDR3 DNA sequence: TGTGCCAGCAGCCCCTGGGGGGATTACGAGCAGTACTTC. This encodes CASSPWGDYEQYF.

The gene calls are TRBV5-1 and TRBJ2-1, with 12 bases lining up with TRBD2. This CDR3 is 15 amino acids long. With V trimmed by 0 bases and J by 9 bases, 4 bases remained unmatched. In germline, CDR1 is SGHRS, CDR2 YFSETQ. CDR3 loop: CASSLGLAGAVEQFF. For the CDR3, the DNA is TGCGCCAGCAGCTTGGGACTAGCGGGGGCGGTTGAGCAGTTCTTC.